This T cell receptor beta chain was recorded in a study of regulatory T cells in long-lasting Graves disease. V shed 5 bases and J 5 bases; nucleotides not matched to a gene: 10. Germline CDR1 LNHDA, CDR2 SQIVND (reference sequence). This CDR3 is built from 15 residues. The time point denotes: newly diagnosed GD, antithyroid drugs for less than 3 months. The TCR library was made from RNA extracted from PBMCs. EDTA tubes collected roughly 9 milliliters of peripheral blood. Findings and limits, study-wide: Persistent disease preferred TRBV28, TRBJ1-2 and TRBJ2-5. Among the persistent patients, roughly 2,500 public clonotypes were shared, more than the approximately 1,000 shared among new patients.

Regarding this clonotype: Its target is unknown.

Assembly of TCR beta libraries relied on iRepertoire HTBI primers together with Arm-PCR of CDR3 regions. In the original analysis: Samples revealed approximately 67 TRBV and roughly 15 TRBJ segments. TCRdb re-called the multiplex PCR reads with MiXCR, one entry per CDR3 protein. TCRdb assigned the V and J calls; the authors' analysis was not used. The table has about 240,000 distinct CDR3 sequences, around 20% seen once. This clonotype was obtained from a female donor with Graves disease. The chain couples TRBV19 to TRBJ2-5, with 8 positions matching TRBD1. The sequences come from peripheral blood mononuclear cells (PBMCs), collected at new diagnosis, from a patient treated with antithyroid drugs. In DNA, the CDR3 is TGTGCCAGTAGTTCCGGACAGGGTTACGGGGAGACCCAGTACTTC. Translation: CASSSGQGYGETQYF.